This T cell receptor (beta chain) was found in a study of OX40 agonist ivuxolimab in advanced cancers. Study details: Among those treated, three patients had partial responses, one with hepatocellular carcinoma and two with cutaneous melanoma.

Assay: immunoSEQ multiplex PCR; the TCRdb copy retains only in-frame clones and omits some. The sample includes more than 20,000 clones, 80% to 90% of them seen just once. Germline loops: CDR1 SGHVS, CDR2 FQNEAQ. The CDR3 spans 15 residues. The germline V and J ends were trimmed by 1 base and 3 bases, with 12 bases remaining between them. This sample comprised CD4+ or CD8+ T cells sorted from blood, obtained in a trial of the OX40 agonist ivuxolimab. The chain is built from TRBV7-8 and TRBJ2-5; D might be TRBD1 (5 bases). This clonotype was obtained from an adult with an advanced solid tumor such as melanoma, head and neck, liver or kidney cancer. The CDR3, as DNA: TGTGCCAGCAGCTTAGTTGGGGCCTCGAAAGAGACCCAGTACTTC. Its protein is CASSLVGASKETQYF.